The 16 T cell receptor beta chains below were found in one sample sequenced in a study of cytomegalovirus exposure and HLA in healthy donors. TCRdb's copy holds only in-frame clones and misses some; the assay was immunoSEQ multiplex PCR. Of 200,000 to 300,000 clones listed, around 86% were seen once; the top ten hold about 1.2%. The sequenced sample consisted of PBMCs. The receptors were sampled from a woman aged 25-40 years in good health and CMV-seropositive.

The rearrangement joins TRBV29-1 to TRBJ2-7; D not resolved. Trimming removed 4 bases at V and 3 bases at J, with 10 bases between. The germline V gene has CDR1 SQVTM and CDR2 ANQGSEA. The CDR3 contains 12 residues. The CDR3 nucleotides are TGCAGCGTTGGCCAGGTGGACTACGAGCAGTACTTC. Translated, it gives CSVGQVDYEQYF.

The chain has TRBV9 and TRBJ1-1; no clear D. This CDR3 has 14 amino acids. The V end lost 0 bases, the J end lost 7 bases, and 13 bases lay between the germline ends. Germline-derived CDR1 and CDR2 are SGDLS and YYNGEE. The CDR3 DNA follows: TGTGCCAGCAGCGTAGGCGGGGAAGTCGGTGAAGCTTTCTTT. Translation: CASSVGGEVGEAFF. Full variable domain (rest looked up from reference TRBV9 and TRBJ1-1): DSGVTQTPKHLITATGQRVTLRCSPRSGDLSVYWYQQSLDQGLQFLIQYYNGEERAKGNILERFSAQQFPDLHSELNLSSLELGDSALYFCASSVGGEVGEAFFGQGTRLTVV.

The chain combines TRBV4-1 with TRBJ2-3, with 10 positions matching TRBD2. After removal of 5 bases from V and 3 bases from J, the junction contained 8 bases not matched to a gene. CDR3 length equals 16 residues. The germline CDR1 and CDR2 sequences are MGHRA and YSYEKL. CDR3 bases: TGCGCCAGCAGCTTCCGACTAGCGGGTAGGACAGATACGCAGTATTTT. This encodes CASSFRLAGRTDTQYF.

The sample holds a few counts of this clone. The chain couples TRBV27 to TRBJ1-2; 8 nucleotides line up with TRBD1. The CDR3 loop spans 13 amino acids. V trimming: 11 bases; J trimming: 4 bases; junction bases outside the gene matches: 9. Germline V gene lookup returns CDR1 MNHEY and CDR2 SMNVEV (reference sequence). The CDR3 loop reads CAARGQDSYGYTF. As DNA, the CDR3 is TGTGCCGCCAGGGGGCAAGATAGCTATGGCTACACCTTC.

The J gene is TRBJ1-2, the V gene TRBV5-4; 10 nucleotides line up with TRBD1. Trimming at V came to 1 base and at J to 1 base, leaving 1 base not matched to a gene. This CDR3 region has 15 residues. Germline CDR1 reads SGHNT; CDR2 reads YYREEE (reference sequence). CDR3 loop: CASSLRTGGNYGYTF. The CDR3 DNA follows: TGTGCCAGCAGCTTGAGGACAGGGGGTAACTATGGCTACACCTTC.

The genes are TRBV5-8 and TRBJ2-7; possibly TRBD2 for D (6 bases). V dropped 2 bases and J dropped 6 bases, with 18 bases sitting between them. Germline CDR1 and CDR2: SGHTS and YDEGEE. This CDR3 spans 15 amino acids. This chain's CDR3 is CASSFLEATRLEQYF. The CDR3 DNA follows: TGTGCCAGCAGCTTTCTCGAAGCGACTAGGCTCGAGCAGTACTTC. Full variable domain (rest looked up from reference TRBV5-8 and TRBJ2-7): EAGVTQSPTHLIKTRGQQATLRCSPISGHTSVYWYQQALGLGLQFLLWYDEGEERNRGNFPPRFSGRQFPNYSSELNVNALELEDSALYLCASSFLEATRLEQYFGPGTRLTVT.

The chain couples TRBV12-5 to TRBJ2-1, with 12 bases fitting TRBD2. The junction had 2 bases not matched to a gene; V was cut back by 1 base and J by 7 bases. This CDR3 contains 15 residues. Germline CDR1 LGHNT, CDR2 FRNRAP. CDR3 protein: CASGLDGLAGNEQFF. Here the CDR3 DNA reads TGTGCTAGTGGTTTGGACGGACTAGCGGGGAATGAGCAGTTCTTC.

In DNA, the CDR3 is TGTGCCAGCAGCCGGAGGGCCGGGGAGACCCAGTACTTC. Amino acids: CASSRRAGETQYF. The rearrangement joins TRBV7-7 to TRBJ2-5; TRBD2 might be the D (6 bases). V lost 5 bases and J 5 bases, leaving 12 bases between the germline ends. This CDR3 has 13 amino acids. Germline assignment: CDR1 SSHAT and CDR2 FNYEAQ (reference sequence).

This clone has a single count. The chain combines TRBV29-1 with TRBJ1-1; 7 nucleotides align to TRBD1. V lost 6 bases to trimming and J lost 1 base; unmatched junction nucleotides: 5. Germline V gene sequence: CDR1 SQVTM, CDR2 ANQGSEA. CDR3 length: 13 residues. Written as DNA, the CDR3 is TGCAGCGTGACGACAGGGAGGAACACTGAAGCTTTCTTT. It translates to CSVTTGRNTEAFF.

The chain couples TRBV18 to TRBJ1-5; unclear D gene. Germline CDR1 KGHSH, CDR2 LQKENI. This CDR3 has 13 amino acids. Trimming cost V 5 bases and J 7 bases, with 12 bases left between them. The CDR3 reads CASSAGLRQPQHF. Here the CDR3 DNA reads TGTGCCAGCTCAGCGGGTCTCAGACAGCCCCAGCATTTT.

CDR3 region: CASRASGNWEQYF. Here the CDR3 DNA reads TGTGCCAGCAGAGCTAGCGGGAATTGGGAGCAGTACTTC. The rearrangement uses TRBV28 and TRBJ2-7; TRBD2 matches 9 bases. CDR3 length: 13 residues. V gave up 6 bases and J gave up 7 bases; unmatched junction bases: 7. Germline CDR1 is MDHEN and CDR2 is SYDVKM.

The chain carries TRBV4-1 and TRBJ2-5; 8 nucleotides agree with TRBD2. Germline CDR1 reads MGHRA; CDR2 reads YSYEKL. V trimming: 0 bases; J trimming: 5 bases; junction bases outside the gene matches: 2. CDR3 length: 14 residues. The CDR3 sequence: CASSQDSSGETQYF. The CDR3 DNA is TGCGCCAGCAGCCAAGATTCTAGCGGGGAGACCCAGTACTTC.

This clone was seen a handful of times. This chain links TRBV30 with TRBJ2-2; D perhaps matches TRBD2 (5 bases). Germline V gene data show CDR1 as GTSNPN and CDR2 as SVGIG (reference sequence). There are 13 residues in the CDR3. Between the trimmed V and J ends, which lost 0 bases and 6 bases, there was a span of 8 bases. The CDR3 loop is CAWSVKGAGELFF. CDR3 coding DNA: TGTGCCTGGAGTGTCAAGGGAGCCGGGGAGCTGTTTTTT.

The rearrangement links TRBV27 to TRBJ2-7; D gene unclear. Germline lookup yields CDR1 MNHEY and CDR2 SMNVEV (reference sequence). This CDR3 region has 15 residues. V was trimmed by 0 bases and J by 2 bases, leaving 11 bases between them. The CDR3 DNA is TGTGCCAGCAGTTTATCGGGCCGGCCACCCTACGAGCAGTACTTC. Translating it yields CASSLSGRPPYEQYF.

V gene TRBV2 combines with J gene TRBJ1-1; maybe TRBD1 (5 bases). Germline lookup yields CDR1 SNHLY and CDR2 FYNNEI. Between the trimmed V and J ends, which lost 3 bases and 1 base, there was a span of 6 bases. CDR3 length: 13 residues. The CDR3 DNA is TGTGCCAGCAGTGAGCAGGGGAACACTGAAGCTTTCTTT. Translating it yields CASSEQGNTEAFF.

V usage is TRBV5-1 and J usage is TRBJ1-5; D uncertain. The germline V gene encodes CDR1 SGHRS and CDR2 YFSETQ. CDR3 length equals 13 residues. V was shortened by 0 bases and J by 5 bases, with 6 bases between the two germline ends. The CDR3 loop reads CASSLDPDQPQHF. The CDR3, as DNA: TGCGCCAGCAGCTTGGATCCGGATCAGCCCCAGCATTTT.